One sample yielded the 10 T cell receptor beta chains listed below, sequenced in a study of blood T cell repertoires in COVID-19. Profiling relied on immunoSEQ multiplex PCR, and the TCRdb table lists in-frame clones only, not all of them. The sample comprises 250,000 to 350,000 clones, around nine tenths of which are singletons, and around 13% rests with the top ten. The material sequenced was peripheral blood. These receptors all come from a woman aged 60-75 years with acute or convalescent COVID-19.

The genes are TRBV2 and TRBJ2-3; 8 bases align to TRBD1. V lost 6 bases to trimming and J lost 5 bases; unmatched junction nucleotides: 10. The CDR3 consists of 15 residues. Germline loops: CDR1 SNHLY, CDR2 FYNNEI. The CDR3 reads CASRDGQGEGDTQYF. CDR3 bases: TGTGCCAGCAGAGACGGACAGGGCGAAGGAGATACGCAGTATTTT.

This chain joins TRBV7-9 and TRBJ1-2; 8 bases are shared with TRBD1. The germline V gene encodes CDR1 SEHNR and CDR2 FQNEAQ (reference sequence). The CDR3 covers 16 residues. V lost 1 base to trimming and J lost 4 bases; unmatched junction nucleotides: 8. The DNA for the CDR3 is TGTGCCAGCAGCTTAGGGGTGGGACAGGACCCCTATGGCTACACCTTC. As protein: CASSLGVGQDPYGYTF.

DNA of the CDR3: TGTGCCTGGAGTAGGGGGTCCAGCAATCAGCCCCAGCATTTT. Translating it yields CAWSRGSSNQPQHF. J is TRBJ1-5 and V is TRBV30, with D possibly matching TRBD1 (6 bases). The germline CDR1 and CDR2 sequences are GTSNPN and SVGIG (reference sequence). V was shortened by 2 bases and J by 1 base, with 9 bases between the two germline ends. The CDR3 loop spans 14 amino acids.

The CDR3, as DNA: TGTGCCAGCAGCCGTCGGACAGGCACCTCTGGGGCCAACGTCCTGACTTTC. It specifies CASSRRTGTSGANVLTF. The chain couples TRBV7-2 to TRBJ2-6; TRBD1 matches 7 bases. CDR1 and CDR2 (germline): SGHTA, FQGNSA. This CDR3 region has 17 residues. V shed 5 bases and J 0 bases; nucleotides not matched to a gene: 7.

This clone was observed a handful of times. The CDR3 loop is CASSSGEDGGLIGYTF. CDR3 nucleotide sequence: TGTGCCAGTAGTAGCGGTGAAGATGGAGGGTTGATCGGCTACACCTTC. The chain links TRBV19 to TRBJ1-2; D remains unclear. The germline CDR1 and CDR2 sequences are LNHDA and SQIVND (reference sequence). The CDR3 sequence is 16 residues long. The ends were cut back, 4 bases at V and 8 bases at J, with 23 bases in the middle.

The rearrangement links TRBV2 to TRBJ2-5, with a possible D match to TRBD2 (5 bases). Germline V gene data show CDR1 as SNHLY and CDR2 as FYNNEI. The CDR3 length is 14 residues. V was clipped by 4 bases and J by 4 bases, with 13 bases between them. In DNA, the CDR3 is TGTGCCAGCAGTGGCGGAGGATGGAGAGAGACCCAGTACTTC. As protein: CASSGGGWRETQYF.

The chain is built from TRBV5-1 and TRBJ2-3, with 8 bases identical to TRBD2. V was pared by 3 bases and J by 3 bases, with 6 bases of the junction left unmatched. The CDR3 has 15 residues. The germline CDR1 and CDR2 sequences are SGHRS and YFSETQ. CDR3 residues: CASSWAGGATDTQYF. CDR3 in DNA: TGCGCCAGCAGCTGGGCGGGGGGCGCAACAGATACGCAGTATTTT.

The chain couples TRBV25-1 to TRBJ2-2; 9 bases map to TRBD1. There are 14 residues in the CDR3. J gave up 1 base and V 8 bases, and 2 bases lay outside the gene matches. Germline lookup yields CDR1 MGHDK and CDR2 SYGVNS. The CDR3 sequence is CASATGGNTGELFF. As DNA, the CDR3 is TGTGCCAGCGCGACAGGGGGGAACACCGGGGAGCTGTTTTTT. Full variable domain (remainder filled in from reference TRBV25-1 and TRBJ2-2): EADIYQTPRYLVIGTGKKITLECSQTMGHDKMYWYQQDPGMELHLIHYSYGVNSTEKGDLSSESTVSRIRTEHFPLTLESARPSHTSQYLCASATGGNTGELFFGEGSRLTVL.

The chain employs TRBV5-4 and TRBJ2-2; D not certain. This CDR3 spans 15 amino acids. The V gene lost 1 base and the J gene lost 0 bases, with 7 bases spanning the gap. CDR1 SGHNT and CDR2 YYREEE come from the germline V gene (reference sequence). The CDR3 DNA reads as TGTGCCAGCAGCTTGAGTCAGACGAACACCGGGGAGCTGTTTTTT. Protein product: CASSLSQTNTGELFF. Full variable domain (remainder filled in from reference TRBV5-4 and TRBJ2-2): ETGVTQSPTHLIKTRGQQVTLRCSSQSGHNTVSWYQQALGQGPQFIFQYYREEENGRGNFPPRFSGLQFPNYSSELNVNALELDDSALYLCASSLSQTNTGELFFGEGSRLTVL.

This clone was recorded a few times. The chain has TRBV27 and TRBJ2-7; D possibly corresponds to TRBD1 (5 bases). Germline CDR1 and CDR2: MNHEY and SMNVEV (reference sequence). Trimming took 7 bases from V and 9 from J, leaving 28 bases between them. This CDR3 has 16 amino acids. The CDR3: CASILWSGRVGLGQYF. The CDR3 nucleotides are TGTGCCAGCATCCTCTGGTCGGGCAGGGTAGGCTTGGGGCAGTACTTC.